The present T cell receptor beta chain was sequenced within a study of neurological immune-mediated disorders. The table lists this clonotype with many counts. With 10-nucleotide random UMIs, 5'RACE was used to make the cDNA. TCRdb ran MiXCR on the 5' RACE reads and lists one entry per CDR3 protein. The sample carries 30,000 to 50,000 distinct CDR3 sequences, about 7% recorded once. Sorted libraries came from about 950,000 CD4+ or CD8+ T cells. The receptor was isolated from a middle-aged man in good health. Sample: CD4+ T cells from blood.

The CDR3 here is CASSLGSISTDTQYF. CDR3 nucleotides: TGTGCCAGCAGCTTGGGATCCATTAGCACAGATACGCAGTATTTT. This chain joins TRBV5-8 and TRBJ2-3; D is unresolved. Trimming removed 0 bases from V and 0 bases from J, with 8 bases in between. Germline CDR1 and CDR2: SGHTS and YDEGEE. The CDR3 spans 15 residues.